This T cell receptor (beta chain) is from a study of vaccination and CD4 T cells after COVID-19. Sequencing of cultured CD4+ T cell DNA used the Oncomine TCR Beta short-read assay. Scientists extracted genomic DNA from CD4+ T cells grown in culture. A single record per CDR3 protein comes from TCRdb applying MiXCR to the PCR reads. The sample yields around 7,100 distinct CDR3 sequences, 35% seen once. Trimming removed 6 bases from V and 0 bases from J, with 8 bases in between. This CDR3 is 13 amino acids long. Germline V gene data show CDR1 as MDHEN and CDR2 as SYDVKM. Regarding this clonotype: Its specificity is unknown.

Treatment denoted: approximately 9-day PBMC culture with coronavirus spike peptide pools or control peptides (ViraFEST assay). CD4+ T lymphocytes from the unexposed donor were collected before the COVID-19 pandemic (2011-2018). Sample: CD4+ T cells from blood, cultured in vitro. This sequence was found in a human donor in good health. This chain joins TRBV28 and TRBJ1-2, with no clear D. The CDR3 loop reads CASRPTANYGYTF. CDR3 nucleotide sequence: TGTGCCAGCAGACCAACAGCTAACTATGGCTACACCTTC.